The rows below give T cell receptor beta chains drawn from one sample of a study of cytomegalovirus exposure and HLA in healthy donors. Data came from immunoSEQ multiplex PCR; TCRdb stores just in-frame clones and leaves some out. Of 110,000 or so clones in the sample, roughly 8.6% were seen once. The specimen sequenced was PBMCs. These receptors were obtained from a woman between 40 and 50 years old in good health and CMV-seropositive. CDR3s leave out the opening cysteine and the closing phenylalanine or tryptophan. Fields, in order: J gene, V gene, CDR3 protein.

>TRBJ1-2|TRBV10-2
ASSEPGTGYGYT
>TRBJ2-6|TRBV9
ASSVAGPISGANVLT
>TRBJ2-3|TRBV9
ASSVTFTSGGTTDTQY
>TRBJ1-1|TRBV5-1
ASSSGGAMNTEAF
>TRBJ1-1|TRBV7-2
ASSSQDSLKAF
>TRBJ2-3|TRBV19
AVGGRTDTQY
>TRBJ1-5|TRBV28
ASSLGQGTQPQH
>TRBJ1-1|TRBV19
ASSIRGNTEAF
>TRBJ1-2|TRBV27
ASRGRGYPYGYT
>TRBJ2-1|TRBV19
ASSTGQTYNEQF
>TRBJ2-2|TRBV5-1
ASSLQGGDTGELF
>TRBJ2-5|TRBV5-4
ASSLELVQETQY
>TRBJ1-1|TRBV19
ASSRDRTNTEAF